This T cell receptor (beta chain) is drawn from a study of shared clonotypes between healthy human individuals. Naive CD4+ cells were CD45RA-selected; the remaining cells were memory. Study-level findings and limits: Naive subsets typically showed greater estimated richness than memory subsets. Exclusively blood specimens were collected; tissue repertoires likely differ.

As regards this clone: What it binds is unknown.

Generated by immunoSEQ multiplex PCR, the TCRdb table keeps only in-frame clones and is missing some. Among 2.3 million or so clones listed, over 85% were seen once. CDR3 size: 14 residues. Germline loops: CDR1 SGHTA, CDR2 FQGNSA. Trimming stripped 3 bases from V and 8 bases from J, with 14 bases between. The chain has TRBV7-2 and TRBJ2-1; D unclear. The TCR was taken from a man younger than 35 in good health. Some clones in this sample may be carry-over from other donors' samples. The specimen was naive CD4+ T cells from PBMCs. Subset noted: CD45RA+ positively selected. CDR3 protein: CASSFTVGVYEQFF. Here the CDR3 DNA reads TGTGCCAGCAGCTTTACAGTAGGAGTGTATGAGCAGTTCTTC.